These 8 T cell receptor beta chains share one sample of origin, sequenced in a study of blood T cell repertoires in COVID-19. Measured with immunoSEQ multiplex PCR; TCRdb has only the in-frame clones, and not every one. The table shows a few hundred thousand clones, with roughly nine tenths occurring only once. Sequenced sample: PBMCs or T cells enriched from blood (not recorded which). The receptors derive from a woman under 40 who had recovered from COVID-19.

The rearrangement joins TRBV19 to TRBJ1-6, with 10 positions matching TRBD1. CDR3 size: 13 residues. V shed 9 bases, J shed 9 bases, and the junction held 5 bases outside the gene matches. CDR1 and CDR2 (germline): LNHDA, SQIVND (reference sequence). CDR3 residues: CASWDRGISPLHF. The CDR3 DNA reads TGTGCCAGCTGGGACAGGGGTATTTCACCCCTCCACTTT.

The V and J genes are TRBV5-1 and TRBJ2-3; possible D gene TRBD2, 6 bases. The V and J ends lost 0 bases and 3 bases respectively, with 11 bases between them. This CDR3 contains 15 residues. CDR1 is SGHRS and CDR2 is YFSETQ in the germline V gene. The CDR3 nucleotides read TGCGCCAGCAGCTTGGGGGTGGCGGGAACAGATACGCAGTATTTT. Protein product: CASSLGVAGTDTQYF.

This chain connects TRBV13 to TRBJ2-7; D is perhaps TRBD2 (7 bases). Germline V gene lookup returns CDR1 PRHDT and CDR2 FYEKMQ (reference sequence). Trimming shortened V by 5 bases and J by 4 bases, and 21 bases separated the two germline ends. The CDR3 consists of 16 residues. The DNA of the CDR3 is TGTGCCAGCAGCCCCCCCCCAGGGGAGGGAGAATACGAGCAGTACTTC. It yields the protein CASSPPPGEGEYEQYF.

CDR3 protein: CASSLDFLRGNYEQYF. The CDR3 nucleotides are TGTGCCAGCAGCTTAGATTTTTTGCGGGGTAACTACGAGCAGTACTTC. The rearrangement links TRBV11-2 to TRBJ2-7; a possible D gene is TRBD2 (6 bases). V shed 0 bases and J shed 3 bases, with 15 bases lying between them. CDR1 SGHAT and CDR2 FQNNGV come from the germline V gene. The CDR3 runs to 16 residues.

V is TRBV10-3 and J is TRBJ2-7; a possible D gene is TRBD1 (5 bases). The CDR3 has 13 residues. Trimming cost V 6 bases and J 0 bases, with 9 bases left between them. Per germline, CDR1 ENHRY and CDR2 SYGVKD. The CDR3 reads CAISVQVSYEQYF. The CDR3 region has the DNA TGTGCCATCAGCGTACAGGTCTCCTACGAGCAGTACTTC.

This clone was seen only once. The rearrangement uses TRBV5-1 and TRBJ2-7, with 7 bases identical to TRBD2. The CDR3 extends over 14 amino acids. CDR1 SGHRS and CDR2 YFSETQ come from the germline V gene. With V trimmed by 5 bases and J by 6 bases, 11 bases remained unmatched. The CDR3 spells CASRSQRDSVEQYF. CDR3 in DNA: TGCGCCAGCAGGAGCCAGCGGGATTCGGTCGAGCAGTACTTC.

The genes are TRBV3-1 (or the pseudogene TRBV3-2) and TRBJ2-5; D possibly corresponds to TRBD2 (5 bases). In germline, CDR1 is LGHDT, CDR2 YNNKEL (reference sequence). The CDR3 is made up of 18 amino acids. Trimming stripped 3 bases from V and 2 bases from J, with 22 bases between. CDR3 amino acids: CASSHKFRLDSPQETQYF. Written as DNA, the CDR3 is TGTGCCAGCAGCCATAAATTTAGATTGGACTCCCCTCAAGAGACCCAGTACTTC.

DNA of the CDR3: TGTGCCAGCAGCCAAGATCCTCTCAATGAGCAGTTCTTC. Protein sequence: CASSQDPLNEQFF. The chain has TRBV4-2 and TRBJ2-1; D remains ambiguous. The germline gives CDR1 LGHNA, CDR2 YNFKEQ. With 0 bases removed from V and 6 bases from J, the gap between germline ends came to 6 bases. The CDR3 totals 13 residues.